The rows below give T cell receptor beta chains drawn from one sample of a study of CD8+ T cells in alopecia areata. The protocol was immunoSEQ multiplex PCR, while the TCRdb copy is restricted to in-frame clones and leaves out a portion. The data hold fewer than 350,000 clones, with about 62% observed a single time. Sequenced here: CD4+ T cells sorted from blood, sampled at week 24, from a patient treated with tofacitinib. All receptors derive from a human donor with alopecia areata. Both conserved end residues are part of each CDR3. Fields, in order: D gene, J gene, clone size, V gene, CDR3 protein, CDR3 DNA. The D gene is left open where the match is weak. Clone size is given for some rows only: seen once, a few or many times, or a class if the clone is expanded.

d_call: NA; j_call: TRBJ1-5; clone_size: NA; v_call: TRBV29-1; cdr3_aa: CSVVVGQGQPQHF; cdr3_nt: TGCAGCGTTGTGGTTGGGCAGGGTCAGCCCCAGCATTTT
d_call: TRBD2; j_call: TRBJ2-3; clone_size: NA; v_call: TRBV5-1; cdr3_aa: CASSKGLDTDTQYF; cdr3_nt: TGCGCCAGCAGCAAGGGACTAGATACAGATACGCAGTATTTT
d_call: TRBD2; j_call: TRBJ2-7; clone_size: NA; v_call: TRBV7-6; cdr3_aa: CASSSRTSGGLYEQYF; cdr3_nt: TGTGCCAGCAGCTCCCGGACTAGCGGGGGGCTCTACGAGCAGTACTTC
d_call: TRBD1; j_call: TRBJ2-7; clone_size: few; v_call: TRBV28; cdr3_aa: CASSPGTGGYEQYF; cdr3_nt: TGTGCCAGCAGTCCCGGGACAGGCGGCTACGAGCAGTACTTC
d_call: TRBD1; j_call: TRBJ1-1; clone_size: few; v_call: TRBV27; cdr3_aa: CASSLLSDRGTEAFF; cdr3_nt: TGTGCCAGCAGTTTATTGTCAGACAGGGGGACTGAAGCTTTCTTT
d_call: NA; j_call: TRBJ1-1; clone_size: NA; v_call: TRBV27; cdr3_aa: CASPSYRDTEAFF; cdr3_nt: TGTGCCAGCCCAAGCTACAGGGATACTGAAGCTTTCTTT
d_call: NA; j_call: TRBJ1-2; clone_size: NA; v_call: TRBV6-5; cdr3_aa: CATSGSYGYTF; cdr3_nt: TGTGCCACCTCGGGTAGCTATGGCTACACCTTC
d_call: NA; j_call: TRBJ2-2; clone_size: NA; v_call: TRBV5-1; cdr3_aa: CASSWTGTPTGELFF; cdr3_nt: TGCGCCAGCAGCTGGACCGGGACACCGACCGGGGAGCTGTTTTTT
d_call: TRBD1; j_call: TRBJ1-1; clone_size: NA; v_call: TRBV5-1; cdr3_aa: CASSRGTGGGNTEAFF; cdr3_nt: TGCGCCAGCAGCCGCGGGACAGGGGGAGGGAACACTGAAGCTTTCTTT
d_call: NA; j_call: TRBJ1-1; clone_size: many; v_call: TRBV7-2; cdr3_aa: CASSLVGRTNTEAFF; cdr3_nt: TGTGCCAGCAGCTTAGTTGGCAGAACGAACACTGAAGCTTTCTTT
d_call: TRBD1; j_call: TRBJ1-5; clone_size: NA; v_call: TRBV11-2; cdr3_aa: CASSPRQGDQPQHF; cdr3_nt: TGTGCCAGCAGCCCACGACAGGGGGATCAGCCCCAGCATTTT
d_call: NA; j_call: TRBJ2-1; clone_size: few; v_call: TRBV7-9; cdr3_aa: CASRLGGGESYNEQFF; cdr3_nt: TGTGCCAGCAGATTAGGGGGAGGGGAATCCTACAATGAGCAGTTCTTC
d_call: NA; j_call: TRBJ2-7; clone_size: NA; v_call: TRBV5-1; cdr3_aa: CASSLQQYEQYF; cdr3_nt: TGCGCCAGCAGCTTACAGCAATACGAGCAGTACTTC
d_call: NA; j_call: TRBJ2-7; clone_size: few; v_call: TRBV29-1; cdr3_aa: CSVEAGTSYEQYF; cdr3_nt: TGCAGCGTTGAAGCTGGGACGTCCTACGAGCAGTACTTC
d_call: NA; j_call: TRBJ2-4; clone_size: NA; v_call: TRBV30; cdr3_aa: CAWSGGGASIQYF; cdr3_nt: TGTGCCTGGAGTGGGGGGGGCGCGAGCATTCAGTACTTC
d_call: NA; j_call: TRBJ1-1; clone_size: NA; v_call: TRBV25-1; cdr3_aa: CASSEWGGSDTEAFF; cdr3_nt: TGTGCCAGCAGTGAATGGGGGGGATCGGACACTGAAGCTTTCTTT
d_call: NA; j_call: TRBJ2-2; clone_size: few; v_call: TRBV7-9; cdr3_aa: CASERRRELFF; cdr3_nt: TGTGCCAGCGAGAGAAGGAGGGAGCTGTTTTTT
d_call: TRBD1; j_call: TRBJ2-6; clone_size: once; v_call: TRBV10-3; cdr3_aa: CAIRGQGSSGANVLTF; cdr3_nt: TGTGCCATCAGGGGACAGGGGAGCTCTGGGGCCAACGTCCTGACTTTC
d_call: TRBD1; j_call: TRBJ1-1; clone_size: NA; v_call: TRBV30; cdr3_aa: CAWRASGTGKTEAFF; cdr3_nt: TGTGCCTGGAGAGCTTCCGGGACAGGGAAGACTGAAGCTTTCTTT
d_call: TRBD1; j_call: TRBJ1-2; clone_size: once; v_call: TRBV9; cdr3_aa: CASSEGTGGYYGYTF; cdr3_nt: TGTGCCAGCAGCGAAGGAACAGGGGGCTACTATGGCTACACCTTC
d_call: TRBD2; j_call: TRBJ2-1; clone_size: NA; v_call: TRBV29-1; cdr3_aa: CSVELRSGGRGYNEQFF; cdr3_nt: TGCAGCGTTGAGTTAAGGAGCGGGGGGAGAGGTTACAATGAGCAGTTCTTC
d_call: NA; j_call: TRBJ2-5; clone_size: NA; v_call: TRBV2; cdr3_aa: CASSEQFEETQYF; cdr3_nt: TGTGCCAGCAGTGAACAGTTCGAGGAGACCCAGTACTTC
d_call: NA; j_call: TRBJ2-4; clone_size: NA; v_call: TRBV27; cdr3_aa: CASSLGRGDIQYF; cdr3_nt: TGTGCCAGCAGTTTAGGACGGGGAGACATTCAGTACTTC
d_call: NA; j_call: TRBJ2-5; clone_size: NA; v_call: TRBV21-1; cdr3_aa: CASSKDANQETQYF; cdr3_nt: TGTGCCAGCAGCAAAGATGCCAACCAAGAGACCCAGTACTTC
d_call: NA; j_call: TRBJ1-4; clone_size: few; v_call: TRBV25-1; cdr3_aa: CASSLPGPNEKLFF; cdr3_nt: TGTGCCAGCAGTCTGCCGGGACCAAATGAAAAACTGTTTTTT
d_call: TRBD2; j_call: TRBJ2-2; clone_size: NA; v_call: TRBV5-1; cdr3_aa: CASSLASGANTGELFF; cdr3_nt: TGCGCCAGCAGCTTGGCCAGCGGGGCGAACACCGGGGAGCTGTTTTTT
d_call: NA; j_call: TRBJ2-6; clone_size: NA; v_call: TRBV7-2; cdr3_aa: CASSLVANVLTF; cdr3_nt: TGTGCCAGCAGCTTAGTGGCCAACGTCCTGACTTTC
d_call: NA; j_call: TRBJ1-1; clone_size: NA; v_call: TRBV5-1; cdr3_aa: CASAPADSATEAFF; cdr3_nt: TGCGCCAGCGCTCCAGCGGACAGTGCCACTGAAGCTTTCTTT
d_call: TRBD2; j_call: TRBJ2-3; clone_size: few; v_call: TRBV7-2; cdr3_aa: CASSTSSGGWGTDTQYF; cdr3_nt: TGTGCCAGCAGCACCTCTAGCGGGGGATGGGGCACAGATACGCAGTATTTT
d_call: TRBD1; j_call: TRBJ1-6; clone_size: few; v_call: TRBV11-2; cdr3_aa: CASSLSGTGYNSPLHF; cdr3_nt: TGTGCCAGCAGCTTATCGGGGACAGGGTATAATTCACCCCTCCACTTT
d_call: NA; j_call: TRBJ2-2; clone_size: NA; v_call: TRBV7-8; cdr3_aa: CASSLGPSTGELFF; cdr3_nt: TGTGCCAGCAGCTTAGGCCCAAGCACCGGGGAGCTGTTTTTT
d_call: NA; j_call: TRBJ2-7; clone_size: once; v_call: TRBV7-9; cdr3_aa: CASSLGRVVEEQYF; cdr3_nt: TGTGCCAGCAGCTTAGGCAGGGTAGTCGAAGAGCAGTACTTC
d_call: TRBD1; j_call: TRBJ2-1; clone_size: NA; v_call: TRBV6-5; cdr3_aa: CASSSGQGVYEQFF; cdr3_nt: TGTGCCAGCAGTTCCGGACAGGGGGTCTATGAGCAGTTCTTC
d_call: NA; j_call: TRBJ2-3; clone_size: once; v_call: TRBV5-1; cdr3_aa: CASSSSVQQFTDTQYF; cdr3_nt: TGCGCCAGCAGCTCCTCTGTACAACAATTCACAGATACGCAGTATTTT
d_call: NA; j_call: TRBJ2-7; clone_size: NA; v_call: TRBV5-6; cdr3_aa: CASSPGSRNEQYF; cdr3_nt: TGTGCCAGCAGCCCGGGAAGCAGGAACGAGCAGTACTTC
d_call: NA; j_call: TRBJ2-7; clone_size: NA; v_call: TRBV7-2; cdr3_aa: CASSKYGVEQYF; cdr3_nt: TGTGCCAGCAGCAAATACGGGGTCGAGCAGTACTTC
d_call: TRBD2; j_call: TRBJ2-3; clone_size: NA; v_call: TRBV5-1; cdr3_aa: CASSRELAGDTQYF; cdr3_nt: TGCGCCAGCAGCCGGGAACTAGCGGGAGATACGCAGTATTTT
d_call: TRBD1; j_call: TRBJ1-1; clone_size: NA; v_call: TRBV30; cdr3_aa: CAWSRGRGTEAFF; cdr3_nt: TGTGCCTGGAGCAGGGGGAGAGGCACTGAAGCTTTCTTT
d_call: NA; j_call: TRBJ1-6; clone_size: NA; v_call: TRBV27; cdr3_aa: CASSLPGGRPFF; cdr3_nt: TGTGCCAGCAGTTTACCCGGAGGCCGACCATTTTTT
d_call: NA; j_call: TRBJ1-1; clone_size: few; v_call: TRBV2; cdr3_aa: CASRRQENEAFF; cdr3_nt: TGTGCCAGCAGGAGACAGGAGAATGAAGCTTTCTTT
d_call: NA; j_call: TRBJ2-5; clone_size: NA; v_call: TRBV28; cdr3_aa: CASSSPGGRGETQYF; cdr3_nt: TGTGCCAGCAGTTCTCCAGGGGGGCGCGGGGAGACCCAGTACTTC